The TCR beta chain under discussion was sequenced for a study of blood T cell repertoires in COVID-19. Turning to the study itself: Samples representing acute and convalescent COVID-19 were sourced from the United States, Italy and Spain.

Per the original methods: Reference gene primer amplification gave nucleated cell count estimates. TCRdb's copy holds only in-frame clones and misses some; the assay was immunoSEQ multiplex PCR. V, J and clone size were drawn from that table, and D and trimming were deduced from the DNA. The sample has some 110,000 clones; approximately 87% are singletons. This clone was detected only a few times. Sequencing input: peripheral blood. This clonotype was sampled from a man in his 70s who had recovered from COVID-19.

In nucleotides, the CDR3 is TGTGCCAGCAGCCTGGACTCTAACACTGAAGCTTTCTTT. Protein sequence: CASSLDSNTEAFF. This sequence joins TRBV7-9 and TRBJ1-1; D is undetermined. The V end lost 5 bases, the J end lost 2 bases, and 9 bases lay between the germline ends. CDR1 is SEHNR and CDR2 is FQNEAQ in the germline V gene (reference sequence). This CDR3 has 13 amino acids. The full variable domain, rest sourced from reference TRBV7-9 and TRBJ1-1, is DTGVSQNPRHKITKRGQNVTFRCDPISEHNRLYWYRQTLGQGPEFLTYFQNEAQLEKSRLLSDRFSAERPKGSFSTLEIQRTEQGDSAMYLCASSLDSNTEAFFGQGTRLTVV.